There are a few counts of the clone carrying this TCR beta chain. No antigen is known for it. V lost 7 bases to trimming and J lost 2 bases, with 14 bases between them. The CDR3 spans 14 residues. CDR1 and CDR2 (germline): MDHEN, SYDVKM. The sample comes from a study of STAT5B mutations in CD4+ large granular lymphocyte leukemia. Study-level points and caveats: Without putative leukemic clones, patient CD4-sorted repertoires remained more clonal than healthy CD4+ repertoires. Compared with healthy controls (2/35), patient top clones favored TRBV06 (8/27).

In the authors' workflow: A productive frequency of 2.59 x 10-5 was the lowest detectable. The data were produced by immunoSEQ multiplex PCR, yet TCRdb's version contains in-frame clones alone and is incomplete. V, J and clone size derive from that table, while D and trimming were established from the DNA sequence. The sample lists 30,000 or so clones, more than 75% occurring once. Buffy coats from healthy blood donors served as controls. Sequencing used CD4+ T cells from blood buffy coats. The source of this sequence is a human donor in good health. The chain couples TRBV28 to TRBJ1-2; a weak D match, TRBD1 (6 bases). The CDR3 here is CASTPAGGNYGYTF. The CDR3 coding sequence is TGTGCCAGCACGCCGGCGGGGGGCAACTATGGCTACACCTTC.